This T cell receptor (beta chain) was recorded in a study of blood T cell repertoires in COVID-19. Across the whole study: Samples representing acute and convalescent COVID-19 were sourced from the United States, Italy and Spain.

Original methodology: Amplification of reference gene primers provided the estimated nucleated cell counts. The table came from immunoSEQ multiplex PCR; TCRdb's copy has only in-frame clones and leaves some out. For V, J and clone size, that table is used; D and trimming come from the DNA. The table shows a few hundred thousand clones, with more than 85% occurring only once. The CDR3 totals 16 residues. The V end lost 3 bases, the J end lost 2 bases, and 11 bases lay between the germline ends. Germline values: CDR1 SEHNR, CDR2 FQNEAQ (reference sequence). The chain uses TRBV7-9 and TRBJ2-6; D is possibly TRBD1 (6 bases). Sequencing was performed on peripheral blood. The clonotype was recovered from a human donor in a cohort sampled during active COVID-19. Here the CDR3 DNA reads TGTGCCAGCAGCTTTTTATCAGGGGCTGGGGCCAACGTCCTGACTTTC. Its translation is CASSFLSGAGANVLTF.